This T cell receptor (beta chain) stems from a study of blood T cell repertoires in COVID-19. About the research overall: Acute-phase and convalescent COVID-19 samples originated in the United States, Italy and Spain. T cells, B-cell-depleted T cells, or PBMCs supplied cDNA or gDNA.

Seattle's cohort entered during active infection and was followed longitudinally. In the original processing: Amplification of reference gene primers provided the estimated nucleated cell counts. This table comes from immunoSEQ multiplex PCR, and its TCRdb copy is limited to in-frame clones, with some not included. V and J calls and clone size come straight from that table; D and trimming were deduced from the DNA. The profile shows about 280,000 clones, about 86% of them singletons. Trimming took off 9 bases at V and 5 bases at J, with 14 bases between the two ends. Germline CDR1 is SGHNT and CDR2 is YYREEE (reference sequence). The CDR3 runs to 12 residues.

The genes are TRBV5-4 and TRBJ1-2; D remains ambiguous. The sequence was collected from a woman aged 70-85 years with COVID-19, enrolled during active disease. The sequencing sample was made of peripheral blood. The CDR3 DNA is TGTGCCACCCAATCTGATCGGTATGGCTACACCTTC. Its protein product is CATQSDRYGYTF.